This record covers a single TCR beta chain. Original methodology: Amplification of reference gene primers was used by the study to estimate nucleated cell counts. Libraries were prepared by immunoSEQ multiplex PCR; TCRdb keeps only in-frame clonotypes and omits some of them. V and J calls plus clone size are reproduced from that table; the DNA served to infer D and trimming. The sample lists approximately 92,000 clones, 65% to 85% occurring once. The data originate from a study of blood T cell repertoires in COVID-19. Study summary: T cells, B-cell-depleted T cells, or PBMCs supplied cDNA or gDNA.

Material: peripheral blood. The source is a man between 65 and 85 years old with active or convalescent COVID-19.

DNA of the CDR3: TGTGCCTGGAGAAGTGGGGGGAAAGTGACCGGGGAGCTGTTTTTT. Translating gives CAWRSGGKVTGELFF. V gene TRBV30 combines with J gene TRBJ2-2, with a tentative D call TRBD2 (6 bases). CDR3 length equals 15 residues. CDR1 and CDR2 from the germline V gene are GTSNPN and SVGIG (reference sequence). V gave up 3 bases and J gave up 5 bases, with 16 bases separating them.